This T cell receptor beta chain was obtained from a study of glioma-infiltrating T cells. Germline V CDR1 and CDR2: SGHDT, YYEEEE. The V end lost 5 bases, the J end lost 5 bases, and 11 bases lay between the germline ends. This CDR3 is 13 amino acids long. Study results and caveats: Tissue-blood divergence was below expectation in non-neoplastic patients, above in gliomas. CDR3 overlap between tissue and blood was very small.

Many counts were recorded for this clonotype. Its antigen is undetermined. TCR alpha and beta CDR3 regions were amplified from RNA using iRepertoire nested multiplex PCR. Tissue mRNA or PBMC total RNA, roughly 85-450 ng, went into one-step reverse transcription and amplification. TCRdb analysed the multiplex PCR reads with MiXCR anew, one entry per CDR3 protein. The sample lists some 4,200 distinct CDR3 sequences, 20% to 25% occurring once. The sample consisted of glioma tissue, nonneoplastic brain tissue, or PBMCs (not recorded which). The chain uses TRBV5-6 and TRBJ2-1, with D perhaps matching TRBD1 or TRBD2 (6 bases each). The clonotype originates from a human donor with low-grade glioma or glioblastoma, undergoing nonglioma brain surgery, or in good health (not recorded which). The CDR3 DNA sequence: TGTGCCAGCAGTAACAGGGAGGACAATGAGCAGTTCTTC. This gives the protein CASSNREDNEQFF.